This paragraph reports one TCR beta chain. This sample was taken from a study of blood T cell repertoires in COVID-19. Background on the study: Whether acute or convalescent, the COVID-19 samples came from the United States, Italy and Spain. The analysed material was cDNA or gDNA that came from T cells, B-cell-depleted T cells, or PBMCs.

CDR3 length equals 11 residues. Germline V gene lookup returns CDR1 DFQATT and CDR2 SNEGSKA (reference sequence). The V end lost 6 bases, the J end lost 4 bases, and 9 bases lay between the germline ends. Original data processing: Scientists estimated how many nucleated cells there were by amplifying reference gene primers. The protocol was immunoSEQ multiplex PCR, while the TCRdb copy is restricted to in-frame clones and leaves out a portion. The V and J calls and clone size are taken from that table; D and trimming were inferred from the DNA. The profile shows 60,000 to 65,000 clones, roughly three quarters of them singletons.

The material sequenced was peripheral blood. The receptor's source is a woman aged 80 or over with acute or convalescent COVID-19. This chain joins TRBV20-1 and TRBJ1-2, with D unclear. The CDR3 DNA reads TGCAGTGCAGCAAAGTCCTATGGCTACACCTTC. Its protein is CSAAKSYGYTF.